One sample yielded the 28 T cell receptor beta chains listed below, sequenced in a study of OX40 agonist ivuxolimab in advanced cancers. Assay: immunoSEQ multiplex PCR; the TCRdb copy retains only in-frame clones and omits some. The data hold around 45,000 clones, with roughly 86% observed a single time. This specimen consisted of CD4+ or CD8+ T cells sorted from blood, obtained in a trial of the OX40 agonist ivuxolimab. These receptors all come from an adult with an advanced solid tumor such as melanoma, head and neck, liver or kidney cancer.

This clone was seen a single time. The chain employs TRBV5-6 and TRBJ1-2; TRBD1 aligns across 8 bases. V shed 3 bases and J 4 bases; nucleotides not matched to a gene: 5. CDR3 size: 14 residues. From germline, CDR1 is SGHDT and CDR2 YYEEEE. The CDR3 here is CASSSQGASYGYTF. The DNA of the CDR3 is TGTGCCAGCAGCTCGCAGGGGGCGTCCTATGGCTACACCTTC.

The chain has TRBV5-1 and TRBJ2-1; D perhaps matches TRBD2 (6 bases). Germline V gene data show CDR1 as SGHRS and CDR2 as YFSETQ. The CDR3 covers 14 residues. V was cut by 3 bases and J by 6 bases, with 13 bases left in between. In DNA form, the CDR3 reads TGCGCCAGCAGCTCGACCCCTAGCGCCAATGAGCAGTTCTTC. Protein sequence: CASSSTPSANEQFF.

The rearrangement uses TRBV6-1 and TRBJ2-5; 8 bases match TRBD2. This CDR3 has 17 residues. CDR1 and CDR2 (germline): MNHNS, SASEGT. V shed 4 bases, J shed 5 bases, and the junction held 15 bases outside the gene matches. The CDR3 region has the DNA TGTGCCAGCAGTGTGATAGCGGGGTTTGTGGTAGATGAGACCCAGTACTTC. Translating it yields CASSVIAGFVVDETQYF.

This chain links TRBV13 with TRBJ2-1; possible D gene TRBD2, 5 bases. The germline V gene encodes CDR1 PRHDT and CDR2 FYEKMQ (reference sequence). Trimming shortened V by 2 bases and J by 12 bases, and 14 bases separated the two germline ends. This CDR3 comprises 13 residues. The CDR3 bases are TGTGCCAGCAGCTTACTGGGGAGCACTGTGCAGTTCTTC. This gives the protein CASSLLGSTVQFF.

The chain joins TRBV30 to TRBJ2-5; D is unresolved. The CDR3 has 14 residues. The germline V gene encodes CDR1 GTSNPN and CDR2 SVGIG (reference sequence). V was cut by 0 bases and J by 2 bases, with 10 bases left in between. The CDR3 is CAWSVGSAQETQYF. For the CDR3, the DNA is TGTGCCTGGAGTGTGGGAAGCGCTCAAGAGACCCAGTACTTC.

This clone appeared once. This chain connects TRBV27 to TRBJ1-4; D is possibly TRBD1 (5 bases). CDR3 size: 16 residues. CDR1 is MNHEY, CDR2 SMNVEV, per germline (reference sequence). The V end lost 8 bases, the J end lost 0 bases, and 16 bases lay between the germline ends. This CDR3 is CASRPRGGATNEKLFF. The CDR3 region has the DNA TGTGCCAGCCGCCCCCGGGGGGGGGCAACTAATGAAAAACTGTTTTTT.

The chain links TRBV5-4 to TRBJ2-2, with 8 bases aligning to TRBD2. Germline V gene sequence: CDR1 SGHNT, CDR2 YYREEE (reference sequence). CDR3 length: 15 amino acids. The V and J ends lost 3 bases and 4 bases, in that order; junction bases with no gene match: 5. CDR3 region: CASSSSGGPTGELFF. The CDR3, as DNA: TGTGCCAGCAGCTCGAGCGGGGGACCCACCGGGGAGCTGTTTTTT. Variable domain in full (rest from reference TRBV5-4 and TRBJ2-2): ETGVTQSPTHLIKTRGQQVTLRCSSQSGHNTVSWYQQALGQGPQFIFQYYREEENGRGNFPPRFSGLQFPNYSSELNVNALELDDSALYLCASSSSGGPTGELFFGEGSRLTVL.

The chain has TRBV30 and TRBJ1-3, with D hard to call. This CDR3 comprises 13 residues. The V gene's germline CDR1 is GTSNPN and CDR2 SVGIG (reference sequence). Between the trimmed V and J ends, which lost 2 bases and 4 bases, there was a span of 9 bases. The CDR3 region is CAWSPFGGNTIYF. The CDR3 bases are TGTGCCTGGAGTCCCTTCGGAGGAAACACCATATATTTT.

The chain couples TRBV7-9 to TRBJ2-5, with a tentative D call TRBD1 (6 bases). With the DNA end fitting TRBJ2-7 better, the J assignment may be wrong. Germline CDR1 SEHNR, CDR2 FQNEAQ (reference sequence). This CDR3 spans 14 amino acids. The CDR3 spells CASSLGTASYEQYF. Written as DNA, the CDR3 is TGTGCCAGCAGCTTAGGGACAGCCTCCTACGAGCAGTACTTC.

This clone turned up a few times. The CDR3 is CASSSVGTGHYGYTF. The CDR3 bases are TGTGCCAGCAGTAGCGTCGGGACAGGTCACTATGGCTACACCTTC. J is TRBJ1-2 and V is TRBV28; TRBD1 aligns across 8 bases. Germline V gene data show CDR1 as MDHEN and CDR2 as SYDVKM. The CDR3 sequence is 15 residues long. With 5 bases clipped from V and 3 bases from J, the junction kept 8 bases outside the gene matches.

The chain links TRBV30 to TRBJ2-7, with 12 bases aligning to TRBD2. The V gene's germline CDR1 is GTSNPN and CDR2 SVGIG (reference sequence). V gave up 0 bases and J gave up 5 bases; unmatched junction bases: 2. The CDR3 covers 14 residues. The CDR3 DNA reads as TGTGCCTGGAGTGTGGGACTAGCGGGTGACGAGCAGTACTTC. Translation gives CAWSVGLAGDEQYF.

This rearrangement joins TRBV5-8 to TRBJ1-2; the D is unclear. Germline V CDR1 and CDR2: SGHTS, YDEGEE. The CDR3 covers 15 residues. V was pared by 1 base and J by 0 bases, with 10 bases between. The CDR3 coding sequence is TGTGCCAGCAGCTTGAACGAACAGTCTAACTATGGCTACACCTTC. Protein sequence: CASSLNEQSNYGYTF.

This clone was observed a handful of times. This chain connects TRBV6-5 to TRBJ2-7; TRBD2 agrees at 9 bases. This CDR3 contains 15 residues. Trimming cost V 3 bases and J 0 bases; bases outside gene matches: 3. The germline gives CDR1 MNHEY, CDR2 SVGAGI. CDR3 DNA sequence: TGTGCCAGCAGTTATAGCGGGGGCAGCTCCTACGAGCAGTACTTC. Protein sequence: CASSYSGGSSYEQYF.

The chain is built from TRBV5-1 and TRBJ2-6; 7 bases are shared with TRBD2. The CDR3 is 15 residues long. The junction had 4 bases not matched to a gene; V was cut back by 4 bases and J by 3 bases. CDR1 is SGHRS and CDR2 is YFSETQ in the germline V gene. The CDR3 region is CASSPSGVGANVLTF. CDR3 DNA sequence: TGCGCCAGCAGCCCGAGCGGGGTTGGGGCCAACGTCCTGACTTTC. The entire variable domain, with the rest obtained from reference TRBV5-1 and TRBJ2-6, is as follows: KAGVTQTPRYLIKTRGQQVTLSCSPISGHRSVSWYQQTPGQGLQFLFEYFSETQRNKGNFPGRFSGRQFSNSRSEMNVSTLELGDSALYLCASSPSGVGANVLTFGAGSRLTVL.

The CDR3 spells CASSRTGGGDTQYF. The DNA for the CDR3 is TGTGCCAGCAGTCGGACAGGGGGCGGGGATACGCAGTATTTT. The rearrangement uses TRBV6-6 and TRBJ2-3; 11 bases map to TRBD1. The V and J ends lost 5 bases and 6 bases, in that order; junction bases with no gene match: 4. This CDR3 is 14 amino acids long. The germline V gene encodes CDR1 MNHNY and CDR2 SVGAGI (reference sequence).

This clone was detected a few times. This CDR3 reads CASSYGGGGGQPQHF. The CDR3 nucleotides read TGTGCCAGCAGTTACGGAGGGGGAGGCGGCCAGCCCCAGCATTTT. This sequence joins TRBV6-6 and TRBJ1-5; the D gene is possibly TRBD1 (6 bases). Trimming left V 2 bases short and J 7 bases short, with 15 bases between. The V gene's germline CDR1 is MNHNY and CDR2 SVGAGI (reference sequence). The CDR3 loop spans 15 amino acids.

The chain combines TRBV19 with TRBJ2-1; 11 positions match TRBD2. The V and J ends lost 4 bases and 6 bases, in that order; junction bases with no gene match: 14. CDR1 and CDR2 from the germline V gene are LNHDA and SQIVND (reference sequence). CDR3 length: 18 residues. The chain's CDR3 is CASSTWTSGWSPINEQFF. The DNA for the CDR3 is TGTGCCAGTAGTACCTGGACTAGCGGGTGGAGTCCGATCAATGAGCAGTTCTTC.

The V call is TRBV10-1, the J call TRBJ2-2; no definite D call. The CDR3 loop spans 16 amino acids. In germline, CDR1 is WNHNN, CDR2 SYGVQD (reference sequence). V was clipped by 3 bases and J by 0 bases, with 11 bases between them. The CDR3 DNA follows: TGCGCCAGCAGTGAAGGGAAAGGGTCGAACACCGGGGAGCTGTTTTTT. As protein: CASSEGKGSNTGELFF.

This clone was seen more than once but under ten times. This chain links TRBV9 with TRBJ2-5, with 8 bases matching TRBD1. CDR1 and CDR2 from the germline V gene are SGDLS and YYNGEE. This CDR3 has 14 amino acids. The ends lost 4 bases at V and 6 bases at J; junction bases unmatched: 8. This CDR3 is CASSPGGEVKTQYF. In DNA, the CDR3 is TGTGCCAGCAGCCCAGGGGGCGAGGTGAAGACCCAGTACTTC.

The chain recombines TRBV30 with TRBJ2-5; unclear D gene. Germline V gene sequence: CDR1 GTSNPN, CDR2 SVGIG (reference sequence). V shed 8 bases and J shed 0 bases, with 10 bases lying between them. The CDR3 contains 12 residues. CDR3 nucleotides: TGTGCCCGCTCAACCAACCAAGAGACCCAGTACTTC. It yields the protein CARSTNQETQYF.

The rearrangement uses TRBV2 and TRBJ1-5, with 9 nucleotides matching TRBD1. After removal of 5 bases from V and 6 bases from J, the junction contained 5 bases not matched to a gene. CDR1 and CDR2 from the germline V gene are SNHLY and FYNNEI. CDR3 length: 14 residues. The CDR3 protein is CASSYRDRVQPQHF. The CDR3 coding sequence is TGTGCCAGCAGTTACCGGGACAGGGTTCAGCCCCAGCATTTT.

This chain links TRBV19 with TRBJ1-2; D possibly corresponds to TRBD1 (5 bases). The V end was cut by 5 bases, the J end by 4 bases, with 11 bases between. The length of the CDR3 is 13 residues. Germline V gives CDR1 LNHDA, CDR2 SQIVND (reference sequence). The CDR3 DNA is TGTGCCAGTAGTCCTCCCGACAGCTATGGCTACACCTTC. Amino acids: CASSPPDSYGYTF. Full variable domain (rest looked up from reference TRBV19 and TRBJ1-2): DGGITQSPKYLFRKEGQNVTLSCEQNLNHDAMYWYRQDPGQGLRLIYYSQIVNDFQKGDIAEGYSVSREKKESFPLTVTSAQKNPTAFYLCASSPPDSYGYTFGSGTRLTVV.

The chain joins TRBV28 to TRBJ2-7; 8 nucleotides match TRBD1. V was clipped by 9 bases and J by 6 bases; unmatched bases: 19. The germline V gene has CDR1 MDHEN and CDR2 SYDVKM. There are 16 residues in the CDR3. The CDR3 reads CASTLPAAGGYGEQYF. DNA for the CDR3: TGTGCCAGTACCTTACCAGCGGCAGGGGGCTATGGCGAGCAGTACTTC.

As concerns this clone: In the same sample, other DNA sequences code for this CDR3. The rearrangement joins TRBV11-2 to TRBJ2-7; D is perhaps TRBD1 (5 bases). Germline V gene lookup returns CDR1 SGHAT and CDR2 FQNNGV. The CDR3 runs to 12 residues. Trimming stripped 4 bases from V and 3 bases from J, with 7 bases between. CDR3 protein: CASSSQGYEQYF. The DNA of the CDR3 is TGTGCCAGCAGCTCCCAGGGCTACGAGCAGTACTTC.

This chain connects TRBV11-2 to TRBJ1-4; D ambiguous. The length of the CDR3 is 14 residues. Trimming cost V 0 bases and J 10 bases, with 12 bases left between them. CDR1 and CDR2 from the germline V gene are SGHAT and FQNNGV. This chain's CDR3 is CASSLDEFEGKLFF. The DNA for the CDR3 is TGTGCCAGCAGCTTAGATGAATTTGAAGGAAAACTGTTTTTT.

The chain links TRBV6-5 to TRBJ1-5; D gene uncertain. This CDR3 spans 15 amino acids. V dropped 3 bases and J dropped 6 bases, with 15 bases sitting between them. Germline loops: CDR1 MNHEY, CDR2 SVGAGI. The CDR3 region is CASSYSLGGAQPQHF. CDR3 DNA: TGTGCCAGCAGTTATTCTTTGGGAGGCGCTCAGCCCCAGCATTTT.

The rearrangement joins TRBV9 to TRBJ1-2; D possibly corresponds to TRBD1 (6 bases). Germline V gene lookup returns CDR1 SGDLS and CDR2 YYNGEE. Trimming shortened V by 4 bases and J by 7 bases, and 17 bases separated the two germline ends. The CDR3 contains 14 residues. The CDR3 DNA follows: TGTGCCAGCAGCCTTGGGCAGGGGCTAGGTGGCTACACCTTC. This codes for CASSLGQGLGGYTF.

CDR3: CAGGSYSNQPQHF. In DNA, the CDR3 is TGTGCCGGGGGCAGCTATAGCAATCAGCCCCAGCATTTT. The chain couples TRBV19 to TRBJ1-5, with TRBD1 as a possible D gene (6 bases). The CDR3 consists of 13 residues. Germline CDR1 is LNHDA and CDR2 is SQIVND (reference sequence). The V gene lost 11 bases and the J gene lost 0 bases, with 11 bases spanning the gap.